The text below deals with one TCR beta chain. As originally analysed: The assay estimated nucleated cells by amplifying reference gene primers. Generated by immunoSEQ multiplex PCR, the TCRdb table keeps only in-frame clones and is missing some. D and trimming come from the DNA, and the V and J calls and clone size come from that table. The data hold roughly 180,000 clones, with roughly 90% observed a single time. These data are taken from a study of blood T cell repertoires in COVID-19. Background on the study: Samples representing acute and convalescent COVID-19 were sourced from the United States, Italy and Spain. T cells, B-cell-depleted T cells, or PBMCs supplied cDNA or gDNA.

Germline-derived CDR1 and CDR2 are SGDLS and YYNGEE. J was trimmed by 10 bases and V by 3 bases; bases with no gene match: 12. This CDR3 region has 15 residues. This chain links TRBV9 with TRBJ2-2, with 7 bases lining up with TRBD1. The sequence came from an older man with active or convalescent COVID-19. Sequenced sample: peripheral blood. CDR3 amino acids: CASSAAGTVEAELFF. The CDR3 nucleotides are TGTGCCAGCAGCGCCGCCGGGACAGTAGAGGCGGAGCTGTTTTTT. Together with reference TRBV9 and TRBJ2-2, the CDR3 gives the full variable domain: DSGVTQTPKHLITATGQRVTLRCSPRSGDLSVYWYQQSLDQGLQFLIQYYNGEERAKGNILERFSAQQFPDLHSELNLSSLELGDSALYFCASSAAGTVEAELFFGEGSRLTVL.